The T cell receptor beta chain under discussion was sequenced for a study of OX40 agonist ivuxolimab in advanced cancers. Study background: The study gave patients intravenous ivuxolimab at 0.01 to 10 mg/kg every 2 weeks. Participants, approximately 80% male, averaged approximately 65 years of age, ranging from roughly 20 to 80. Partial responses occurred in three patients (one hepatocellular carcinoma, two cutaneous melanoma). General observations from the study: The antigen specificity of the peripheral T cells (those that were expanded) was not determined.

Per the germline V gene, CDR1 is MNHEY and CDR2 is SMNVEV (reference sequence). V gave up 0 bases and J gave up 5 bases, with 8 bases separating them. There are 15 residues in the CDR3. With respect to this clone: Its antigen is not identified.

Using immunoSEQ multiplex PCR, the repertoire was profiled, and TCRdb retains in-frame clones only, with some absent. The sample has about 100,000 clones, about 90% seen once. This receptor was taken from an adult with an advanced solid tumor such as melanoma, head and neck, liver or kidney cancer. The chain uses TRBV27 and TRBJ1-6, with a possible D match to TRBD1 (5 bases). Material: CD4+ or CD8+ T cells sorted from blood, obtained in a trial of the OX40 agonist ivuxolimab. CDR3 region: CASSLSAGNNSPLHF. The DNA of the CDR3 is TGTGCCAGCAGTTTATCGGCAGGGAATAATTCACCCCTCCACTTT.